This T cell receptor beta chain was captured in a study of blood T cell repertoires in COVID-19. Study details: The samples span acute and convalescent COVID-19 from the United States, Italy and Spain.

Original processing notes: Estimation of nucleated cell counts was performed using reference gene primer amplification. TCRdb's table, derived via immunoSEQ multiplex PCR, lists solely in-frame clones and lacks some. The V and J calls and the clone size are those of that table, but D and trimming were determined from the DNA. The sample has 200,000 to 250,000 clones; 82% are singletons. Deletions cut 4 bases from V and 5 bases from J, with 11 bases between. The CDR3 loop spans 13 amino acids. The germline V gene has CDR1 SGHNT and CDR2 YENEEA. The sequence was obtained from a woman older than 75 with acute or convalescent COVID-19. The chain carries TRBV11-3 and TRBJ1-1, with D unclear. Sequencing used peripheral blood. CDR3 residues: CASSSPRLTEAFF. CDR3 sequence (DNA): TGTGCCAGCAGCTCGCCTCGGTTAACTGAAGCTTTCTTT.